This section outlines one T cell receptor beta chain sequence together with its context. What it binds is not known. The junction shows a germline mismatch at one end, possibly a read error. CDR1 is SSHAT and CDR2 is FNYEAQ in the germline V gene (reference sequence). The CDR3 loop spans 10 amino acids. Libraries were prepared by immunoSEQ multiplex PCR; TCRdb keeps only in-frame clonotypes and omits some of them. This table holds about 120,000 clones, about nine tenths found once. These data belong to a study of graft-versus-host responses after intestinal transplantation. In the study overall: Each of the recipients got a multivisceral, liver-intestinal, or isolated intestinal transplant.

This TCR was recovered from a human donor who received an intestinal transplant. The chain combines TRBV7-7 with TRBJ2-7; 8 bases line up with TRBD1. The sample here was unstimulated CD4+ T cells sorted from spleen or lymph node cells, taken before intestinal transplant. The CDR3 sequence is CASSLAGQDF. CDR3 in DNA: TGTGCCAGCAGCTTAGCGGGACAGGACTTC.